Each of the 18 T cell receptor beta chains below was sequenced from the same sample in a study of blood T cell repertoires in COVID-19 (dated by TCRdb to about 2020). Libraries were built with the immunoSEQ multiplex PCR assay. TCRdb stores this immuneACCESS table with in-frame sequences only. Part of the clones is absent; in the studies checked, under half of the shortfall reflects unresolved V genes, and no reason is known for the rest. This sample gives 40,000 to 50,000 clones in total; roughly nine tenths of them show up just once. The ten largest clones capture roughly 6.4% of the sample. Sequenced: peripheral blood. The receptor source for this set is a human donor in a cohort sampled during active COVID-19.

V gene TRBV3-1 (or the pseudogene TRBV3-2) combines with J gene TRBJ2-7; 7 nucleotides match TRBD2. This CDR3 is built from 17 residues. Looked up from germline, CDR1 is LGHDT and CDR2 is YNNKEL (reference sequence). The ends lost 0 bases at V and 5 bases at J; junction bases unmatched: 13. As DNA, the CDR3 is TGTGCCAGCAGCCAAGATAGGGCTAGCGGAGAGGCCGACGAGCAGTACTTC. Encoded protein: CASSQDRASGEADEQYF.

The chain couples TRBV6-5 to TRBJ1-2; 9 nucleotides line up with TRBD1. The CDR3 contains 15 residues. J gave up 6 bases and V 2 bases, and 7 bases lay outside the gene matches. The germline V gene encodes CDR1 MNHEY and CDR2 SVGAGI. The CDR3 loop reads CASSYLPGTGNGYTF. In DNA, the CDR3 is TGTGCCAGCAGTTACCTTCCCGGGACAGGGAATGGCTACACCTTC.

The chain employs TRBV7-9 and TRBJ2-3, with 8 bases aligning to TRBD1. CDR1 is SEHNR and CDR2 is FQNEAQ in the germline V gene (reference sequence). Trimming at V came to 7 bases and at J to 2 bases, leaving 5 bases not matched to a gene. The CDR3 consists of 14 residues. The CDR3 here is CASNGQGSTDTQYF. DNA of the CDR3: TGTGCCAGCAACGGACAGGGCTCCACAGATACGCAGTATTTT.

The rearrangement uses TRBV19 and TRBJ2-1; 12 bases are shared with TRBD1. The CDR3 totals 17 residues. Germline V CDR1 and CDR2: LNHDA, SQIVND (reference sequence). The V gene end was trimmed by 1 base and the J gene end by 6 bases; junction bases not matched to a gene: 7. CDR3 in amino acids: CASSIVTGTGGSNEQFF. The CDR3 DNA reads TGTGCCAGTAGTATAGTCACCGGGACAGGGGGCTCCAATGAGCAGTTCTTC.

The V gene is TRBV14, the J gene TRBJ1-2, with D uncertain. Per germline, CDR1 SGHDN and CDR2 FVKESK. V lost 5 bases and J 4 bases, leaving 8 bases between the germline ends. This CDR3 spans 12 amino acids. CDR3 bases: TGTGCCAGCAGCAGAGGTGGCTATGGCTACACCTTC. Amino acids: CASSRGGYGYTF.

The chain is built from TRBV4-3 and TRBJ2-5; D perhaps matches TRBD1 (5 bases). The CDR3 contains 14 residues. Trimming removed 5 bases from V and 5 bases from J, with 15 bases in between. Germline values: CDR1 LGHNA, CDR2 YSLEER. CDR3 protein: CASSAGLKAETQYF. The DNA for the CDR3 is TGCGCCAGCAGCGCAGGGTTAAAAGCGGAGACCCAGTACTTC.

This clone has a single count. The DNA for the CDR3 is TGCAGTGCTAGTGGACTAGCGGGCGCTGGGGCCAACGTCCTGACTTTC. This sequence encodes CSASGLAGAGANVLTF. The V and J genes are TRBV20-1 and TRBJ2-6; 11 positions agree with TRBD2. The J segment lost 2 bases and the V segment lost 3 bases, leaving 3 bases of the junction unmatched. The CDR3 is made up of 16 amino acids. The germline CDR1 and CDR2 sequences are DFQATT and SNEGSKA (reference sequence).

This clone was recorded once. The chain employs TRBV7-2 and TRBJ1-2, with TRBD1 as a possible D gene (6 bases). CDR1 and CDR2 from the germline V gene are SGHTA and FQGNSA. Trimming removed 1 base from V and 4 bases from J, with 10 bases in between. The CDR3 has 14 amino acids. In nucleotides, the CDR3 is TGTGCCAGCAGCTTAGGGACAGTGGGCTATGGCTACACCTTC. This sequence encodes CASSLGTVGYGYTF.

This chain uses TRBV5-1 with TRBJ2-1; 11 nucleotides align to TRBD2. From germline, CDR1 is SGHRS and CDR2 YFSETQ. The V and J ends lost 7 bases and 5 bases, in that order; junction bases with no gene match: 5. The CDR3 is made up of 14 amino acids. CDR3 in DNA: TGCGCCAGCCATGATAGCGGGGGGGACAATGAGCAGTTCTTC. Translating gives CASHDSGGDNEQFF.

This chain uses TRBV6-5 with TRBJ1-2, with a tentative D call TRBD1 (5 bases). Germline CDR1 is MNHEY and CDR2 is SVGAGI. The CDR3 runs 15 residues. V lost 2 bases to trimming and J lost 6 bases, with 16 bases between them. The CDR3 coding sequence is TGTGCCAGCAGTTACCAAGGCACAGGCGGACATGGCTACACCTTC. It yields the protein CASSYQGTGGHGYTF.

The chain's CDR3 is CASSSTGATNEKLFF. Written as DNA, the CDR3 is TGCGCCAGCAGCTCTACAGGGGCAACTAATGAAAAACTGTTTTTT. The chain uses TRBV4-1 and TRBJ1-4; 7 bases are a match to TRBD1. Germline values: CDR1 MGHRA, CDR2 YSYEKL. This CDR3 comprises 15 residues. Trimming cost V 5 bases and J 0 bases; bases outside gene matches: 3.

The table lists this clone with a few counts. The chain joins TRBV6-2 or TRBV6-3 to TRBJ2-1; D call uncertain. Germline CDR1 is MNHEY and CDR2 is SVGEGT. V lost 0 bases to trimming and J lost 7 bases, with 13 bases between them. The CDR3 is 15 amino acids. CDR3 region: CASSYSFGFRNEQFF. The CDR3 region has the DNA TGTGCCAGCAGTTACTCGTTCGGGTTCCGAAATGAGCAGTTCTTC.

The V and J genes are TRBV9 and TRBJ1-5, with 7 bases lining up with TRBD1. With 4 bases clipped from V and 3 bases from J, the junction kept 4 bases outside the gene matches. CDR3 length: 14 amino acids. Germline lookup yields CDR1 SGDLS and CDR2 YYNGEE. As DNA, the CDR3 is TGTGCCAGCAGCTACCAGGGGGACAATCAGCCCCAGCATTTT. Protein: CASSYQGDNQPQHF.

V and J are TRBV2 and TRBJ1-1; D gene uncertain. The V gene lost 4 bases and the J gene lost 11 bases, with 17 bases spanning the gap. CDR1 SNHLY and CDR2 FYNNEI come from the germline V gene. The CDR3 contains 13 residues. CDR3 in amino acids: CASSVGDPKEAFF. CDR3 DNA sequence: TGTGCCAGCAGTGTGGGCGATCCTAAAGAGGCTTTCTTT.

The chain joins TRBV6-5 to TRBJ1-4; perhaps TRBD1 as D (6 bases). Trimming stripped 6 bases from V and 8 bases from J, with 13 bases between. The CDR3 consists of 13 residues. The germline V gene has CDR1 MNHEY and CDR2 SVGAGI. The CDR3 reads CASRIEGGEKLFF. CDR3 coding DNA: TGTGCCAGCAGGATCGAGGGGGGGGAAAAACTGTTTTTT.

This clone was counted a single time. This chain connects TRBV30 to TRBJ2-5; a possible D gene is TRBD2 (6 bases). The CDR3 loop spans 11 amino acids. Trimming removed 7 bases from V and 10 bases from J, with 16 bases in between. From germline, CDR1 is GTSNPN and CDR2 SVGIG (reference sequence). CDR3 DNA: TGTGCCTCTGCGGGATACGAGGACCAGTACTTC. Translation: CASAGYEDQYF.

As DNA, the CDR3 is TGCAGCGTTGAAGAGACAGGGCGCGGCTACACCTTC. Its protein product is CSVEETGRGYTF. The chain recombines TRBV29-1 with TRBJ1-2, with 7 positions matching TRBD1. CDR1 is SQVTM and CDR2 is ANQGSEA in the germline V gene. The CDR3 contains 12 residues. The V gene end was trimmed by 0 bases and the J gene end by 8 bases; junction bases not matched to a gene: 3.

The CDR3 reads CAWRITWEGNTEAFF. The CDR3 bases are TGTGCCTGGAGGATTACGTGGGAGGGGAACACTGAAGCTTTCTTT. V gene TRBV30 combines with J gene TRBJ1-1, with D unresolved. This CDR3 contains 15 residues. Trimming stripped 3 bases from V and 1 base from J, with 15 bases between. The V gene's germline CDR1 is GTSNPN and CDR2 SVGIG (reference sequence).